The text below deals with one TCR beta chain. Here immunoSEQ multiplex PCR was the method, and the copy in TCRdb shows in-frame clones only, minus some. The sample has some 47,000 clones, around 74% seen once. No patient had autoimmune disease or received systemic immunosuppression. Peripheral blood came from all dose cohorts at three timepoints. The sample is drawn from a study of OX40 agonist ivuxolimab in advanced cancers. For the study at large: Cancers in dose escalation were hepatocellular, melanoma, renal cell and head and neck.

Trimming shortened V by 0 bases and J by 1 base, and 12 bases separated the two germline ends. The CDR3 is 15 amino acids. CDR1 GTSNPN and CDR2 SVGIG come from the germline V gene (reference sequence). This specimen was CD4+ or CD8+ T cells sorted from blood, taken in a trial of the OX40 agonist ivuxolimab. The V call is TRBV30, the J call TRBJ1-1, with a weak D call TRBD1 (5 bases). The source of this sequence is an adult with an advanced solid tumor such as melanoma, head and neck, liver or kidney cancer. DNA for the CDR3: TGTGCCTGGAGTGTACGGGGGGGAAGGAACACTGAAGCTTTCTTT. Protein product: CAWSVRGGRNTEAFF.